The sequence of this TCR beta chain was determined in a study of cytomegalovirus exposure and HLA in healthy donors. Study-wide points: The study designated 160 or so TCR beta chains cytomegalovirus-associated.

There were likely unrecorded immune exposures, though donors were nominally healthy when sampled. V lost 1 base, J lost 3 bases, and 10 bases lay in between. CDR1 and CDR2 (germline): SGHTA, FQGNSA. CDR3 length: 15 residues. The PCR had 60 Vbeta and 13 Jbeta primers. Per the original data handling: The authors later counted 75 million to 90 million unique TCR beta chains, approximately 12 million of them shared. Only in-frame clones appear in the TCRdb table, and some are missing; sequencing was by immunoSEQ multiplex PCR. V and J calls and clone size come straight from that table; D and trimming were deduced from the DNA. The repertoire table contains 150,000 to 200,000 clones. As for this clone: Its antigen is not identified.

The chain uses TRBV7-2 and TRBJ1-3, with unresolved D. The receptor's source is a man aged 30-40 years in good health and CMV-seronegative. The sequenced material came from PBMCs. CDR3 DNA: TGTGCCAGCAGCTTAGATAGAGAAAGTGGAAACACCATATATTTT. Its translation: CASSLDRESGNTIYF.